Given below is one TCR beta chain in context. The antigen this receptor binds is unknown. No much larger clone exists at a distance of one base, and base qualities are not known. CDR3 length: 13 amino acids, cysteine to phenylalanine. The read is trimmed to its CDR3 DNA, 39 bases read in frame from base 1. CDR1 and CDR2 (SGHRS, YFSETQ) derive from the germline V gene. The germline ends are 5 bases apart after V is trimmed by 0 bases and J by 1 base. These data come from a study of a mutant IDH1 vaccine in newly diagnosed glioma (dated by TCRdb to about 2021). As for the study more broadly: Patients were given eight vaccinations, in weeks 1, 3, 5, 7, 11, 15, 19 and 23, which matched visits V03 through V10. Before enrollment, most patients had been given radiochemotherapy with temozolomide as standard therapy, while the rest had received either radiotherapy alone or temozolomide alone. Peripheral blood samples were drawn at six visits, namely V03 (baseline), V05, V07, V10, V12 and V13. Longitudinal TCRB deep sequencing was done for 25 to 30 treated patients, wherever samples were available for exploratory analyses. Vaccination was initiated 4-6 weeks after radiotherapy alone, or concurrently with temozolomide cycles in the chemotherapy-containing groups. The roughly 32 treated patients were about 60% male and roughly 40% female, with a mean age of approximately 38 years.

This specimen's time point label, per the study, means: week 5, during vaccination. Every vaccine dose consisted of 300 ug of a 20-mer mutant IDH1 peptide in Montanide, administered subcutaneously together with topical imiquimod. The donors had newly diagnosed IDH1-mutant astrocytomas of WHO grade 3 or 4 that showed loss of nuclear ATRX. The samples were drawn from NOA16, a multicentre, single-arm, open-label phase I trial in Germany that tested a mutant IDH1 peptide vaccine in humans for the first time. The DNeasy Blood and Tissue Kit was used to extract genomic DNA from EDTA blood for TCRB sequencing. The research as a whole found: The authors stated that sample limitations prevented analyses of patient blood samples from being reproduced. Across multiple MHC alleles, vaccine-induced immune responses were seen in roughly 93% of patients. Pseudoprogression appeared unrelated to alterations in the top peripheral T cell clonotypes detected by TCRB sequencing. PBMC samples for TCRB deep sequencing were selected based on availability.

The library relied on the immunoSEQ multiplex PCR assay. The hsTCRB Kit was used according to the manufacturer's protocol to amplify rearranged TCR beta chain sequences. TCRB libraries were sequenced on an Illumina MiSeq. Under the source paper's analysis protocol: The proprietary platform of the kit vendor was used for demultiplexing, trimming and gene mapping. The table was pulled from immuneACCESS by TCRdb, which kept in-frame rearrangements only. Such tables lose some clones; where checked, under half of the loss comes from unresolved V genes, and the rest has no known cause. The V and J calls and the clone size are those of that table, but D and trimming were determined from the DNA. The sample profile shows 25,000 to 35,000 clones; roughly 90% of them were found once. Of the sample, roughly 20% falls within the top ten clones.

This TCR came from a man aged 18 to 29 with glioma. The sequence is built from TRBV5-1 and TRBJ2-7; the D segment cannot be called with confidence. This sample comprised PBMCs, obtained from a glioma patient whose treatment included an IDH1 peptide vaccine. CDR3 region: CASSLDGSYEQYF. The DNA reads as follows: TGCGCCAGCAGCTTGGACGGTTCCTACGAGCAGTACTTC.